These 21 T cell receptor beta chains were all obtained from the same sample, sequenced in a study of technical replicates of blood from four donors. The data were produced by immunoSEQ multiplex PCR, yet TCRdb's version contains in-frame clones alone and is incomplete. The sample carries tens of thousands of clones, about 90% recorded once. The specimen was PBMCs. Receptors were obtained from a human donor in good health. Some clones in this sample may be carry-over from other donors' samples.

The CDR3 nucleotides read TGTGCCAGCAGCTTCCAAGAGTTGGGAGTCTACGAGCAGTACTTC. Protein sequence: CASSFQELGVYEQYF. The chain links TRBV7-9 to TRBJ2-7; D perhaps matches TRBD2 (5 bases). CDR3 length equals 15 residues. Between the trimmed V and J ends, which lost 3 bases and 3 bases, there was a span of 15 bases. Germline-derived CDR1 and CDR2 are SEHNR and FQNEAQ (reference sequence). The variable domain in full, completed from reference TRBV7-9 and TRBJ2-7, reads DTGVSQNPRHKITKRGQNVTFRCDPISEHNRLYWYRQTLGQGPEFLTYFQNEAQLEKSRLLSDRFSAERPKGSFSTLEIQRTEQGDSAMYLCASSFQELGVYEQYFGPGTRLTVT.

The rearrangement links TRBV15 to TRBJ2-7; D unclear. The CDR3 extends over 13 amino acids. Trimming took off 0 bases at V and 6 bases at J, with 9 bases between the two ends. Germline V gene lookup returns CDR1 LNHNV and CDR2 YYDKDF (reference sequence). The CDR3: CATSRDEAAEQYF. The CDR3 nucleotides read TGTGCCACCAGCAGAGATGAGGCTGCCGAGCAGTACTTC.

The V gene is TRBV5-8, the J gene TRBJ2-3, with a possible D match to TRBD2 (5 bases). V lost 4 bases, J lost 8 bases, and 14 bases lay in between. The V gene's germline CDR1 is SGHTS and CDR2 YDEGEE. There are 13 residues in the CDR3. The CDR3 DNA follows: TGTGCCAGCAGCGGAGATATTCGGGGTACGCAGTATTTT. It encodes CASSGDIRGTQYF.

This chain uses TRBV20-1 with TRBJ2-7; tentatively, D is TRBD1 (5 bases). The V end was cut by 6 bases, the J end by 5 bases, with 11 bases between. This CDR3 spans 11 amino acids. Per germline, CDR1 DFQATT and CDR2 SNEGSKA (reference sequence). In DNA, the CDR3 is TGCAGTGCAACTCAGGGTAACGAGCAGTACTTC. Translation gives CSATQGNEQYF.

This clone came up a few times. V gene TRBV4-2 combines with J gene TRBJ2-1, with 11 bases lining up with TRBD2. With 1 base clipped from V and 4 bases from J, the junction kept 9 bases outside the gene matches. This CDR3 spans 18 amino acids. Germline assignment: CDR1 LGHNA and CDR2 YNFKEQ. DNA of the CDR3: TGTGCCAGCAGCCAAGTCGCAGGGACTAGCGGCAAGTACAATGAGCAGTTCTTC. It yields the protein CASSQVAGTSGKYNEQFF.

This rearrangement joins TRBV5-1 to TRBJ1-2; 9 bases map to TRBD1. Germline CDR1 reads SGHRS; CDR2 reads YFSETQ. This CDR3 contains 14 residues. V was clipped by 2 bases and J by 7 bases; unmatched bases: 6. Written as DNA, the CDR3 is TGCGCCAGCAGCTTTGACAGGGGGTTTGGTGGCTACACCTTC. Translation: CASSFDRGFGGYTF.

J is TRBJ2-7 and V is TRBV4-3, with 7 positions matching TRBD2. The junction had 4 bases not matched to a gene; V was cut back by 0 bases and J by 5 bases. The germline V gene has CDR1 LGHNA and CDR2 YSLEER. This CDR3 region has 14 residues. The CDR3 reads CASSQESSGDEQYF. CDR3 DNA sequence: TGCGCCAGCAGCCAAGAGTCTAGCGGCGACGAGCAGTACTTC.

The genes are TRBV9 and TRBJ2-3; weak D call: TRBD1 (6 bases). Germline-derived CDR1 and CDR2 are SGDLS and YYNGEE. The V and J ends lost 0 bases and 3 bases respectively, with 11 bases between them. This CDR3 has 15 residues. The CDR3 is CASSVGRGGTDTQYF. CDR3 bases: TGTGCCAGCAGCGTAGGCAGGGGTGGTACAGATACGCAGTATTTT.

J is TRBJ2-7 and V is TRBV4-2, with TRBD2 identical over 7 bases. The trim removed 4 bases at V and 4 bases at J, leaving 7 bases unmatched. The germline gives CDR1 LGHNA, CDR2 YNFKEQ. The CDR3 is made up of 14 amino acids. This CDR3 reads CASSRGGEPYEQYF. Written as DNA, the CDR3 is TGTGCCAGCAGCCGGGGGGGGGAACCTTACGAGCAGTACTTC.

The chain joins TRBV7-6 to TRBJ2-7, with 8 positions matching TRBD2. With 5 bases clipped from V and 2 bases from J, the junction kept 5 bases outside the gene matches. Germline CDR1 reads SGHVS; CDR2 reads FNYEAQ. This CDR3 region has 14 residues. The CDR3 DNA sequence: TGTGCCAGCAGCCGCGCCGGGGGGGCCTACGAGCAGTACTTC. Encoded protein: CASSRAGGAYEQYF.

V and J are TRBV5-4 and TRBJ2-3, with D tentatively TRBD2 (6 bases). Trimming took 4 bases from V and 5 from J, leaving 20 bases between them. Germline V gives CDR1 SGHNT, CDR2 YYREEE (reference sequence). CDR3 length: 16 residues. The DNA for the CDR3 is TGTGCCAGCAGCCTACCCTCCCCGGGGAGGAGAGATACGCAGTATTTT. Its protein product is CASSLPSPGRRDTQYF.

This chain connects TRBV20-1 to TRBJ1-1; D is undetermined. V lost 0 bases to trimming and J lost 8 bases, with 4 bases between them. This CDR3 is 10 amino acids long. Germline CDR1 is DFQATT and CDR2 is SNEGSKA (reference sequence). CDR3 sequence: CSARESEAFF. Here the CDR3 DNA reads TGCAGTGCTAGAGAGTCAGAAGCTTTCTTT.

This clone was detected ten times or more. This rearrangement joins TRBV5-4 to TRBJ2-1; TRBD2 aligns across 10 bases. Germline trimming cut 2 bases from V and 8 bases from J; bases unmatched to any gene: 1. In germline, CDR1 is SGHNT, CDR2 YYREEE (reference sequence). This CDR3 contains 13 residues. CDR3 sequence: CASSLGLADEQFF. Here the CDR3 DNA reads TGTGCCAGCAGCTTAGGACTAGCGGATGAGCAGTTCTTC.

The chain couples TRBV4-3 to TRBJ2-5; 10 bases match TRBD2. This CDR3 has 15 residues. J was trimmed by 4 bases and V by 2 bases; bases with no gene match: 4. CDR1 is LGHNA and CDR2 is YSLEER in the germline V gene. CDR3 loop: CASSQWLAGGETQYF. CDR3 sequence (DNA): TGCGCCAGCAGCCAATGGTTAGCGGGAGGAGAGACCCAGTACTTC.

This chain joins TRBV19 and TRBJ2-7; TRBD2 matches 7 bases. Trimming took 3 bases from V and 2 from J; bases not matched to a gene: 1. CDR3 length: 13 amino acids. From germline, CDR1 is LNHDA and CDR2 SQIVND (reference sequence). The DNA of the CDR3 is TGTGCCAGTAGTATGGCGGGGGCCTACGAGCAGTACTTC. Translated: CASSMAGAYEQYF.

This clone was counted a few times. The V and J genes are TRBV19 and TRBJ1-2; 8 nucleotides match TRBD1. V shed 8 bases, J shed 5 bases, and the junction held 7 bases outside the gene matches. The CDR3 runs to 13 residues. The germline V gene has CDR1 LNHDA and CDR2 SQIVND (reference sequence). The CDR3 is CASRRTGNYGYTF. The CDR3 DNA is TGTGCCAGTCGAAGGACAGGGAATTATGGCTACACCTTC.

This chain links TRBV5-1 with TRBJ2-3; no clear D. V was cut by 3 bases and J by 8 bases, with 13 bases left in between. Germline V CDR1 and CDR2: SGHRS, YFSETQ. This CDR3 comprises 13 residues. CDR3 sequence (DNA): TGCGCCAGCAGCTCTCCGGCAGCGATTACGCAGTATTTT. This codes for CASSSPAAITQYF.

The rearrangement joins TRBV11-3 to TRBJ2-5; 8 bases are a match to TRBD2. The CDR3 has 15 residues. V lost 7 bases and J lost 5; bases outside the gene matches: 12. Germline V gene lookup returns CDR1 SGHNT and CDR2 YENEEA. For the CDR3, the DNA is TGTGCCAGCACTGCTTGGCCAGCGGGGGAGGAGACCCAGTACTTC. The encoded protein is CASTAWPAGEETQYF. Full variable domain (remainder filled in from reference TRBV11-3 and TRBJ2-5): EAGVVQSPRYKIIEKKQPVAFWCNPISGHNTLYWYLQNLGQGPELLIRYENEEAVDDSQLPKDRFSAERLKGVDSTLKIQPAELGDSAVYLCASTAWPAGEETQYFGPGTRLLVL.

The rearrangement links TRBV19 to TRBJ1-3, with a weak D call TRBD1 (6 bases). V was cut by 10 bases and J by 6 bases, with 19 bases left in between. Germline V gene data show CDR1 as LNHDA and CDR2 as SQIVND (reference sequence). This CDR3 region has 14 residues. CDR3 DNA: TGTGCCACCTCAACCCCAGGGGTCCAAAACACCATATATTTT. Translating gives CATSTPGVQNTIYF.

The V call is TRBV11-2, the J call TRBJ2-2, with 16 bases aligning to TRBD2. The V gene end was trimmed by 4 bases and the J gene end by 6 bases; junction bases not matched to a gene: 2. The CDR3 is made up of 16 amino acids. The germline gives CDR1 SGHAT, CDR2 FQNNGV. CDR3 amino acids: CASSSGLAGGPGELFF. The CDR3 bases are TGTGCCAGCAGCTCGGGACTAGCGGGAGGGCCCGGGGAGCTGTTTTTT.

The V gene is TRBV6-4, the J gene TRBJ2-7, with D hard to call. Trimming took 6 bases from V and 4 from J, leaving 13 bases between them. The length of the CDR3 is 13 residues. CDR1 MRHNA and CDR2 SNTAGT come from the germline V gene. The CDR3: CASSSELGYEQYF. The CDR3 DNA reads TGTGCCAGCAGCTCTGAACTCGGGTACGAGCAGTACTTC.